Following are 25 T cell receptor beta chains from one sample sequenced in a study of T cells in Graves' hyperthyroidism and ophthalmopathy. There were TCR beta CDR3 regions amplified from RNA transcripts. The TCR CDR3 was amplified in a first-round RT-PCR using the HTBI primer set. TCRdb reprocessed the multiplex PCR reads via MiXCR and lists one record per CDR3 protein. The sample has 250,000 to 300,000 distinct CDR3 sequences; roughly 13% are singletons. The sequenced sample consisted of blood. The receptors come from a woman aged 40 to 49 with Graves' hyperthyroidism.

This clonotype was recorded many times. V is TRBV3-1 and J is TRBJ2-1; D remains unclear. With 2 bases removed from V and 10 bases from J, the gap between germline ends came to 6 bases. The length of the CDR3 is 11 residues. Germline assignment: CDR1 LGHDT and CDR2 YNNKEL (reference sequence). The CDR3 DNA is TGTGCCAGCAGCCAATGGGGAGAGCAGTTCTTC. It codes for CASSQWGEQFF.

This CDR3 is CASSIGQGYYEQYF. CDR3 nucleotide sequence: TGTGCCAGTAGTATCGGACAGGGGTACTACGAGCAGTACTTC. The chain links TRBV19 to TRBJ2-7, with 9 bases identical to TRBD1. The J segment lost 3 bases and the V segment lost 3 bases, leaving 3 bases of the junction unmatched. This CDR3 comprises 14 residues. Looked up from germline, CDR1 is LNHDA and CDR2 is SQIVND (reference sequence). The variable domain in full, with the rest retrieved from reference TRBV19 and TRBJ2-7, is DGGITQSPKYLFRKEGQNVTLSCEQNLNHDAMYWYRQDPGQGLRLIYYSQIVNDFQKGDIAEGYSVSREKKESFPLTVTSAQKNPTAFYLCASSIGQGYYEQYFGPGTRLTVT.

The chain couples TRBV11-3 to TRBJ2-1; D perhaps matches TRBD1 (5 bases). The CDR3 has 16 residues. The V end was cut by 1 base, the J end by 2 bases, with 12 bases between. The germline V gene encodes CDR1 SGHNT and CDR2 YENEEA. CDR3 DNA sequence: TGTGCCAGCAGCTTAGGGGGCGGCGGTACCTACAATGAGCAGTTCTTC. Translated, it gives CASSLGGGGTYNEQFF.

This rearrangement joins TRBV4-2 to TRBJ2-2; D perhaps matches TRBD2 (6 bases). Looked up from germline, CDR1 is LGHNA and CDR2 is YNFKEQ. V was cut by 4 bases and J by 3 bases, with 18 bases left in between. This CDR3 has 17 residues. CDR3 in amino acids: CASSPPTRPTDTGELFF. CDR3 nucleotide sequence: TGTGCCAGCAGCCCGCCGACTAGACCTACGGACACCGGGGAGCTGTTTTTT.

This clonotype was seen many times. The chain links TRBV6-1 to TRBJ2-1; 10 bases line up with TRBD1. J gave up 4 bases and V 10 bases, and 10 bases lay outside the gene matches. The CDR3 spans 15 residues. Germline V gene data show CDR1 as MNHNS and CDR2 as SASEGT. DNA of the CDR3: TGTGCCAATTCACGCGGGACAGGGGATTACAATGAGCAGTTCTTC. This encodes CANSRGTGDYNEQFF.

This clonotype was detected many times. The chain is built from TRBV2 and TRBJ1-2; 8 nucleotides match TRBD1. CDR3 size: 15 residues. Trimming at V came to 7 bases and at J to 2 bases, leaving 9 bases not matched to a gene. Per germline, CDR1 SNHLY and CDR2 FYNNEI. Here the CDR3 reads CASIWGQDRNYGYTF. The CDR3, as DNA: TGTGCCAGCATTTGGGGACAGGACCGCAACTATGGCTACACCTTC. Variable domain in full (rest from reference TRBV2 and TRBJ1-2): EPEVTQTPSHQVTQMGQEVILRCVPISNHLYFYWYRQILGQKVEFLVSFYNNEISEKSEIFDDQFSVERPDGSNFTLKIRSTKLEDSAMYFCASIWGQDRNYGYTFGSGTRLTVV.

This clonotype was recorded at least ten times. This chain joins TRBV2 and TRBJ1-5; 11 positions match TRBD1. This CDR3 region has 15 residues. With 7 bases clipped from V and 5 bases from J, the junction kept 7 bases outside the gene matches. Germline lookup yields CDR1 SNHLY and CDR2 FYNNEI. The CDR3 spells CASNSPDRGHQPQHF. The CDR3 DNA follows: TGTGCCAGCAATAGTCCGGACAGGGGGCATCAGCCCCAGCATTTT. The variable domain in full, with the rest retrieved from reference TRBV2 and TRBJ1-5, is EPEVTQTPSHQVTQMGQEVILRCVPISNHLYFYWYRQILGQKVEFLVSFYNNEISEKSEIFDDQFSVERPDGSNFTLKIRSTKLEDSAMYFCASNSPDRGHQPQHFGDGTRLSIL.

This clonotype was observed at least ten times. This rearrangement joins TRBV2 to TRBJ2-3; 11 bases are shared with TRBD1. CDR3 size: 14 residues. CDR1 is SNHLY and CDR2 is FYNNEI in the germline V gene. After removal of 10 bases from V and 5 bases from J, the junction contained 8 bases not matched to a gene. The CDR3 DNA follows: TGTGCCAACTCCCGGACAGGGGGCGTAGATACGCAGTATTTT. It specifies CANSRTGGVDTQYF.

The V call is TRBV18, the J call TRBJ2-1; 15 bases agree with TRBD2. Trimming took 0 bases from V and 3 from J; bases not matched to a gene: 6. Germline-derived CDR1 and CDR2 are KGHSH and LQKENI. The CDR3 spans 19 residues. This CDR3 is CASSPPLGLAGGGYNEQFF. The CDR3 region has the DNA TGTGCCAGCTCACCACCGTTGGGACTAGCGGGAGGCGGCTACAATGAGCAGTTCTTC.

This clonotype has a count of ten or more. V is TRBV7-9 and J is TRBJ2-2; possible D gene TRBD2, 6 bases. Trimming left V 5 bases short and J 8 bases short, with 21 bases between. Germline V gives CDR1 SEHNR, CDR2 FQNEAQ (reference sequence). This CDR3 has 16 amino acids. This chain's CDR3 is CASSPPTRSGRGELFF. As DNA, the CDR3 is TGTGCCAGCAGCCCGCCGACTAGATCGGGGCGAGGGGAGCTGTTTTTT.

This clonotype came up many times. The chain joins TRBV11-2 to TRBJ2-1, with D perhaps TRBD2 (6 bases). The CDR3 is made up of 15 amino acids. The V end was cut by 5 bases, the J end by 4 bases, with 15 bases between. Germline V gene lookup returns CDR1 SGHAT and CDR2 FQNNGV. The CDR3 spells CASSPTGLLYNEQFF. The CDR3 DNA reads TGTGCCAGCAGCCCTACGGGACTCCTTTACAATGAGCAGTTCTTC.

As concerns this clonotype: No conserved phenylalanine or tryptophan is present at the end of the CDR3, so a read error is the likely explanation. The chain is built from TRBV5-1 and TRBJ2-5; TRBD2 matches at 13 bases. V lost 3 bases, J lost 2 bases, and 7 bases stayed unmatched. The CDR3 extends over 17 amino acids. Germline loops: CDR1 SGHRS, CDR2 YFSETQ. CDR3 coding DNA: TGCGCCAGCAGCTCTGGACTAGCGGGAGTACGACAAGAGACCCAGTACTCC. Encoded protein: CASSSGLAGVRQETQYS.

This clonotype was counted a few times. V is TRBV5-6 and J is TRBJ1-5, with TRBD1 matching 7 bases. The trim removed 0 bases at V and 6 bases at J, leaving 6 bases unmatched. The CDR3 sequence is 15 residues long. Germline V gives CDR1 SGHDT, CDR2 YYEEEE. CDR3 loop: CASSLVGGGGQPQHF. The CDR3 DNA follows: TGTGCCAGCAGCTTGGTAGGGGGCGGGGGTCAGCCCCAGCATTTT.

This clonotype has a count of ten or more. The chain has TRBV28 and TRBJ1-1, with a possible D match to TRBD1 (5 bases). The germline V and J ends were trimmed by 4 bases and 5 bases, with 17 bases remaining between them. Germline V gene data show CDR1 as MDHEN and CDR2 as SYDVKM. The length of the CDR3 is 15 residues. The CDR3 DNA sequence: TGTGCCAGCAGTTCCTGGGGGACCCTGGGAACTGAAGCTTTCTTT. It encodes CASSSWGTLGTEAFF. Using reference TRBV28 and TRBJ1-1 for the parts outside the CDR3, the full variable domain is DVKVTQSSRYLVKRTGEKVFLECVQDMDHENMFWYRQDPGLGLRLIYFSYDVKMKEKGDIPEGYSVSREKKERFSLILESASTNQTSMYLCASSSWGTLGTEAFFGQGTRLTVV.

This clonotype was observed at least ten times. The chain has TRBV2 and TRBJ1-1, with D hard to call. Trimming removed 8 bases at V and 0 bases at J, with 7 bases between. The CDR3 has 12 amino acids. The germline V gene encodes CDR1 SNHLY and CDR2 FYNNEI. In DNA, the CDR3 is TGTGCCAGCGGAAGAATGAACACTGAAGCTTTCTTT. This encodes CASGRMNTEAFF. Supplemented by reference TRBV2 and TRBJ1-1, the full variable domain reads EPEVTQTPSHQVTQMGQEVILRCVPISNHLYFYWYRQILGQKVEFLVSFYNNEISEKSEIFDDQFSVERPDGSNFTLKIRSTKLEDSAMYFCASGRMNTEAFFGQGTRLTVV.

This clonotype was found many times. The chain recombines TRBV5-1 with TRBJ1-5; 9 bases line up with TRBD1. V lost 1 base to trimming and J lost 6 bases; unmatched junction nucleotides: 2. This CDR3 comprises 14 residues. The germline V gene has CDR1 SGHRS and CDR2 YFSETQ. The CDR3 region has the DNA TGCGCCAGCAGCTTGACAGGGGGCAGTCAGCCCCAGCATTTT. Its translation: CASSLTGGSQPQHF. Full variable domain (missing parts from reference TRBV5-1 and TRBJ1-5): KAGVTQTPRYLIKTRGQQVTLSCSPISGHRSVSWYQQTPGQGLQFLFEYFSETQRNKGNFPGRFSGRQFSNSRSEMNVSTLELGDSALYLCASSLTGGSQPQHFGDGTRLSIL.

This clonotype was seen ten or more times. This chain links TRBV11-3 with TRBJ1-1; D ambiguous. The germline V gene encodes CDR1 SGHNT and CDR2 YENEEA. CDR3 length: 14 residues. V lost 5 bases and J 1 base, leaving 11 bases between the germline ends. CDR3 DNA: TGTGCCAGCAGCGACTGGGTCACGAACACTGAAGCTTTCTTT. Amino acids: CASSDWVTNTEAFF.

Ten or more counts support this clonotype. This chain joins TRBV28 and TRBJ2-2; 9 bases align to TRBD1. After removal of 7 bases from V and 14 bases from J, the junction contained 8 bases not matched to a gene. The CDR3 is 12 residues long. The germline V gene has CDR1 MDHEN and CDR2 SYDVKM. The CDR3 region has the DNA TGTGCCAGCAACCGAGACAGGGGGGGACTGTTTTTT. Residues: CASNRDRGGLFF. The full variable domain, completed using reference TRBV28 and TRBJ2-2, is DVKVTQSSRYLVKRTGEKVFLECVQDMDHENMFWYRQDPGLGLRLIYFSYDVKMKEKGDIPEGYSVSREKKERFSLILESASTNQTSMYLCASNRDRGGLFFGEGSRLTVL.

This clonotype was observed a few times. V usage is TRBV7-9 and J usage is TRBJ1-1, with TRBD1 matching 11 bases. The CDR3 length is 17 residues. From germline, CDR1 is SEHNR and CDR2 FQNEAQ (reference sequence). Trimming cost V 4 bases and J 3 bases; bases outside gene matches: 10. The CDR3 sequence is CASSSYLGTGGHTEAFF. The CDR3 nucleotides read TGTGCCAGCAGCTCCTACCTGGGGACAGGGGGGCACACTGAAGCTTTCTTT.

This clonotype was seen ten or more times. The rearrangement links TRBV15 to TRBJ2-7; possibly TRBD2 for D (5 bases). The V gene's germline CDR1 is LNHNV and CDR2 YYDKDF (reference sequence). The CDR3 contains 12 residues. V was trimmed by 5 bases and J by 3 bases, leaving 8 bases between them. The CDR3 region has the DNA TGTGCCACCAGCCCCGACTACTACGAGCAGTACTTC. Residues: CATSPDYYEQYF.

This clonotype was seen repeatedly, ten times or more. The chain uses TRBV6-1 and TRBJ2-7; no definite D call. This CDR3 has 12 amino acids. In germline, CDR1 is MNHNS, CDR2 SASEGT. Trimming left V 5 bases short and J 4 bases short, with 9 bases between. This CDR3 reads CASSTPYYEQYF. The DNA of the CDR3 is TGTGCCAGCAGTACCCCCTATTACGAGCAGTACTTC.

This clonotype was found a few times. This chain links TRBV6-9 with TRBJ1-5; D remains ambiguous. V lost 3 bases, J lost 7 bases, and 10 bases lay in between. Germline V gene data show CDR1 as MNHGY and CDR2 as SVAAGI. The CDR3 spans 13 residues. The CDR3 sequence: CASSYEREQPQHF. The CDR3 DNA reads TGTGCCAGCAGTTACGAGAGGGAACAGCCCCAGCATTTT.

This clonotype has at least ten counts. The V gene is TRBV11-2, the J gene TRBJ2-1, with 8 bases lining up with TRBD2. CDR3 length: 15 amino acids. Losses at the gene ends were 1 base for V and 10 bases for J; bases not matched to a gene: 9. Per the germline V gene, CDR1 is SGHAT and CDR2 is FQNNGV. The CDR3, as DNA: TGTGCCAGCAGCTTAGCGAGCGGGAGCCGAGGGGAGCAGTTCTTC. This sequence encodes CASSLASGSRGEQFF.

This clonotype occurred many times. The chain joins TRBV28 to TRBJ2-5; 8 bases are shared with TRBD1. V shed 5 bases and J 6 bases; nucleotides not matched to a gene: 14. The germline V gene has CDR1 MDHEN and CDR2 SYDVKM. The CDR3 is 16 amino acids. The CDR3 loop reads CASSIPRGQRLKTQYF. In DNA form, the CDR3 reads TGTGCCAGCAGTATTCCCAGGGGGCAAAGGTTGAAGACCCAGTACTTC.

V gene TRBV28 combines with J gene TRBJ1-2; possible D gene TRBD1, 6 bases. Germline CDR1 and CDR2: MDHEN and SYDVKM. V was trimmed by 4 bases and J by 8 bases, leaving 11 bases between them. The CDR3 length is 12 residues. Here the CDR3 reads CASSWGGRGYTF. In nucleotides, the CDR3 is TGTGCCAGCAGTTGGGGGGGGCGCGGCTACACCTTC.